This T cell receptor (beta chain) was obtained from a study of regulatory T cells in long-lasting Graves disease. About the study: Less than 3 months of antithyroid drugs had been taken by newly diagnosed Graves' patients.

The CDR3 contains 17 residues. Trimming cost V 2 bases and J 0 bases, with 14 bases left between them. Germline V CDR1 and CDR2: SGHAT, FQNNGV. The sample holds many counts of this clonotype. Both iRepertoire HTBI primers and Arm-PCR of CDR3 regions were used to build the TCR beta libraries. TCRdb independently ran MiXCR on the multiplex PCR reads; one entry per CDR3 protein. In the table there are some 330,000 distinct CDR3 sequences, about 11% of which are singletons. Time point reported: newly diagnosed GD, antithyroid drugs for less than 3 months. Generation of the TCR library employed RNA extracted from PBMCs. This sample also belongs to another study, concerning T cells in Graves' hyperthyroidism and ophthalmopathy. From that paper: Ophthalmopathy and stable hyperthyroidism were separated by a 13 V-J model.

The chain employs TRBV11-2 and TRBJ1-5, with TRBD1 as a possible D gene (5 bases). Sequencing was performed on peripheral blood mononuclear cells (PBMCs), taken at new diagnosis, from a patient treated with antithyroid drugs. The receptor was derived from a woman younger than 35 with Graves disease. The CDR3 loop is CASSLNGGPYSNQPQHF. The CDR3 DNA reads TGTGCCAGCAGCTTAAATGGGGGACCCTATAGCAATCAGCCCCAGCATTTT. The full variable domain, rest sourced from reference TRBV11-2 and TRBJ1-5, is EAGVAQSPRYKIIEKRQSVAFWCNPISGHATLYWYQQILGQGPKLLIQFQNNGVVDDSQLPKDRFSAERLKGVDSTLKIQPAKLEDSAVYLCASSLNGGPYSNQPQHFGDGTRLSIL.